The 25 T cell receptor beta chains presented below share a single source sample, sequenced in a study of shared clonotypes between healthy human individuals (dated by TCRdb to 2018 to 2020). CD8 naive samples were CD45RO-negative cells positively selected for CCR7, giving a CD45RA+CCR7+ population that excluded TemRA cells. Receptor amplification or capture employed the immunoSEQ multiplex PCR assay. The source is immuneACCESS, and TCRdb retained only in-frame sequences with V and J called. Part of the clones is not carried over; for the studies checked, unresolved V genes explain less than half of this, and the remainder is unexplained. The sample records more than 2 million clones, around 95% of which are singletons. The ten largest clones represent 1.5% to 2% of the sample. Sequenced sample: naive CD8+ T cells from PBMCs. This specimen's cell subset or site label, per the study, means: CD45RA+CCR7+. These receptors were collected from a man between 18 and 29 years old in good health. Some clones in this sample may be carry-over from other donors' samples.

The chain carries TRBV30 and TRBJ1-5; a possible D gene is TRBD1 (6 bases). Germline lookup yields CDR1 GTSNPN and CDR2 SVGIG (reference sequence). The ends were cut back, 3 bases at V and 4 bases at J, with 16 bases in the middle. The CDR3 covers 15 residues. In nucleotides, the CDR3 is TGTGCCTGGAGCTGGGGGGCAGGGACTAATCAGCCCCAGCATTTT. This translates into CAWSWGAGTNQPQHF.

The V gene is TRBV27, the J gene TRBJ2-5, with TRBD1 as a possible D gene (7 bases). This CDR3 has 16 residues. CDR1 is MNHEY and CDR2 is SMNVEV in the germline V gene (reference sequence). The ends were cut back, 5 bases at V and 2 bases at J, with 18 bases in the middle. CDR3 in DNA: TGTGCCAGCAGTCTATTCGCGGGGACAGAACAAGAGACCCAGTACTTC. Translation gives CASSLFAGTEQETQYF.

This clone occurred once. This sequence joins TRBV28 and TRBJ1-1, with no clear D. The CDR3 is made up of 13 amino acids. Looked up from germline, CDR1 is MDHEN and CDR2 is SYDVKM. The V gene lost 2 bases and the J gene lost 6 bases, with 10 bases spanning the gap. CDR3 DNA: TGTGCCAGCAGTTTACTCAGGATTTCTGAAGCTTTCTTT. It translates to CASSLLRISEAFF.

This clone was counted only a few times. Other nucleotide sequences from this sample produce the same CDR3. The gene calls are TRBV9 and TRBJ2-1; D unclear. The CDR3 is 11 residues long. Trimming took off 1 base at V and 5 bases at J, with 1 base between the two ends. Germline V gene lookup returns CDR1 SGDLS and CDR2 YYNGEE. The CDR3 DNA is TGTGCCAGCAGCGTACACAATGAGCAGTTCTTC. Translated: CASSVHNEQFF.

A single count supports this clone. The rearrangement links TRBV7-3 to TRBJ2-1; 8 bases agree with TRBD1. This CDR3 is 15 amino acids long. V shed 3 bases and J 4 bases; nucleotides not matched to a gene: 5. Looked up from germline, CDR1 is SGHTA and CDR2 is FQGTGA. The CDR3 sequence: CASSFGTGVYNEQFF. The CDR3 coding sequence is TGTGCCAGCAGCTTCGGGACAGGAGTATACAATGAGCAGTTCTTC.

The chain couples TRBV7-9 to TRBJ1-1, with no clear D. The germline V gene encodes CDR1 SEHNR and CDR2 FQNEAQ (reference sequence). With 5 bases removed from V and 1 base from J, the gap between germline ends came to 14 bases. The CDR3 extends over 15 amino acids. The CDR3 DNA reads TGTGCCAGCAGCCAAGGTCGGGAGCCGAACACTGAAGCTTTCTTT. Translated, it gives CASSQGREPNTEAFF.

The genes are TRBV9 and TRBJ2-3, with D tentatively TRBD1 or TRBD2 (5 bases each). The CDR3 extends over 13 amino acids. Germline lookup yields CDR1 SGDLS and CDR2 YYNGEE. The V end was cut by 5 bases, the J end by 4 bases, with 11 bases between. The CDR3 DNA reads as TGTGCCAGCAGACCCCTGGGGGCAGATACGCAGTATTTT. Translated, it gives CASRPLGADTQYF.

The CDR3 region has the DNA TGTGCCAGCAGCTATCCGGGACTAGCTTACAATGAGCAGTTCTTC. This sequence encodes CASSYPGLAYNEQFF. V gene TRBV7-9 combines with J gene TRBJ2-1; 9 bases map to TRBD2. In germline, CDR1 is SEHNR, CDR2 FQNEAQ (reference sequence). With 4 bases clipped from V and 4 bases from J, the junction kept 5 bases outside the gene matches. This CDR3 spans 15 amino acids.

Of note for this clone: Its ends do not fully match the called genes, so a read error is possible. The chain is built from TRBV27 and TRBJ2-3; D remains unclear. This CDR3 contains 13 residues. Germline loops: CDR1 MNHEY, CDR2 SMNVEV (reference sequence). The CDR3 loop is CASSLSADLGRVF. The CDR3, as DNA: TGTGCCAGCAGTTTATCGGCAGACCTAGGTCGGGTTTTT.

The chain links TRBV27 to TRBJ2-3; 8 bases match TRBD2. The germline V gene has CDR1 MNHEY and CDR2 SMNVEV (reference sequence). This CDR3 is built from 19 residues. The trim removed 7 bases at V and 2 bases at J, leaving 20 bases unmatched. The CDR3, as DNA: TGTGCCAGCATCAGCATAAACCAGCGGGAGTTAATTTCCACAGATACGCAGTATTTT. It yields the protein CASISINQRELISTDTQYF.

In the case of this clone: This sample includes further DNA sequences coding for the same CDR3. The chain links TRBV10-3 to TRBJ1-2; possibly TRBD1 for D (6 bases). Between the trimmed V and J ends, which lost 0 bases and 6 bases, there was a span of 8 bases. The germline V gene encodes CDR1 ENHRY and CDR2 SYGVKD. The CDR3 contains 13 residues. The CDR3 nucleotides are TGTGCCATCAGTGAGTCATACAGGGATGGCTACACCTTC. This gives the protein CAISESYRDGYTF.

This chain joins TRBV10-2 and TRBJ1-1; 8 bases line up with TRBD1. With V trimmed by 6 bases and J by 7 bases, 4 bases remained unmatched. The CDR3 consists of 12 residues. CDR1 is WSHSY and CDR2 is SAAADI in the germline V gene. The CDR3 region has the DNA TGCGCCAGCAGATACGGGACAGGTGAAGCTTTCTTT. This encodes CASRYGTGEAFF.

This clone has only one observation. V and J are TRBV5-8 and TRBJ2-1; D assignment may be TRBD1 or TRBD2 (5 bases each). Deletions cut 4 bases from V and 2 bases from J, with 19 bases between. The CDR3 sequence is 17 residues long. CDR1 is SGHTS and CDR2 is YDEGEE in the germline V gene. CDR3 nucleotide sequence: TGTGCCAGCAGCCTACCTCGAGTTAGGGACGCCTACAATGAGCAGTTCTTC. This encodes CASSLPRVRDAYNEQFF.

The V gene is TRBV11-2, the J gene TRBJ1-4; 7 nucleotides line up with TRBD1. Germline V CDR1 and CDR2: SGHAT, FQNNGV. This CDR3 spans 15 amino acids. V dropped 0 bases and J dropped 10; count of bases not matched to a gene: 8. This CDR3 reads CASSLDPTGKGKLFF. As DNA, the CDR3 is TGTGCCAGCAGCTTAGATCCGACAGGGAAGGGAAAACTGTTTTTT.

This clone was detected a few times. The gene calls are TRBV6-5 and TRBJ1-1; D gene ambiguous. The CDR3 covers 11 residues. CDR1 is MNHEY, CDR2 SVGAGI, per germline. V was trimmed by 8 bases and J by 1 base, leaving 5 bases between them. The CDR3 spells CASYGNTEAFF. The CDR3 coding sequence is TGTGCCAGCTACGGGAACACTGAAGCTTTCTTT.

The chain employs TRBV7-9 and TRBJ2-5; D is undetermined. Germline V CDR1 and CDR2: SEHNR, FQNEAQ (reference sequence). This CDR3 comprises 13 residues. Trimming removed 0 bases at V and 5 bases at J, with 7 bases between. CDR3 nucleotides: TGTGCCAGCAGCTTAGCCGCACTGGAGACCCAGTACTTC. Translated: CASSLAALETQYF.

This chain links TRBV7-9 with TRBJ1-4; the D gene is possibly TRBD1 (6 bases). The ends were cut back, 8 bases at V and 6 bases at J, with 16 bases in the middle. This CDR3 has 14 amino acids. The germline V gene has CDR1 SEHNR and CDR2 FQNEAQ (reference sequence). The CDR3 is CASLGGGVDEKLFF. The CDR3 DNA follows: TGTGCCAGCTTAGGAGGGGGTGTTGATGAAAAACTGTTTTTT.

Comments on this clone: Additional DNA sequences in this sample encode the identical CDR3. The chain recombines TRBV4-1 with TRBJ2-7, with 8 bases fitting TRBD1. The length of the CDR3 is 14 residues. The V segment lost 1 base and the J segment 2 bases; nucleotides outside the gene matches: 1. CDR1 MGHRA and CDR2 YSYEKL come from the germline V gene. CDR3 amino acids: CASSQVGQAYEQYF. In DNA, the CDR3 is TGCGCCAGCAGCCAAGTGGGACAGGCCTACGAGCAGTACTTC.

V usage is TRBV5-4 and J usage is TRBJ2-3, with D perhaps matching TRBD2 (6 bases). CDR3 length equals 16 residues. V lost 0 bases to trimming and J lost 2 bases, with 13 bases between them. The V gene's germline CDR1 is SGHNT and CDR2 YYREEE (reference sequence). CDR3 DNA: TGTGCCAGCAGCTTGGGGGCGGGACTGATCACAGATACGCAGTATTTT. Amino acids: CASSLGAGLITDTQYF.

V usage is TRBV19 and J usage is TRBJ2-1; TRBD2 matches at 9 bases. V shed 5 bases, J shed 5 bases, and the junction held 13 bases outside the gene matches. The CDR3 is made up of 17 amino acids. CDR1 and CDR2 (germline): LNHDA, SQIVND (reference sequence). CDR3 amino acids: CASSAVGGRAKNNEQFF. CDR3 nucleotides: TGTGCCAGTAGTGCCGTGGGCGGGAGGGCCAAGAACAATGAGCAGTTCTTC.

This chain connects TRBV6-5 to TRBJ1-2, with D perhaps TRBD1 (6 bases). The CDR3 has 15 amino acids. Trimming took off 6 bases at V and 0 bases at J, with 14 bases between the two ends. Germline CDR1 reads MNHEY; CDR2 reads SVGAGI. The CDR3 loop reads CASRPGTLTNYGYTF. In nucleotides, the CDR3 is TGTGCCAGCAGACCCGGGACACTTACTAACTATGGCTACACCTTC.

CDR3 sequence reads: CASSLLPRDKSSGNTIYF. In DNA, the CDR3 is TGTGCCAGCAGCCTCCTCCCCCGGGACAAGAGCTCTGGAAACACCATATATTTT. The chain recombines TRBV21-1 with TRBJ1-3; the DNA was not used to check the table's D call, TRBD1. TRBV21-1 is recorded as a pseudogene. CDR3 length: 18 residues.

This clone occurred a few times. The CDR3 spells CASSQHRSGELFF. The CDR3 DNA sequence: TGCGCCAGCAGCCAGCATAGAAGCGGGGAGCTGTTTTTT. V gene TRBV4-1 combines with J gene TRBJ2-2; D is uncertain. CDR3 size: 13 residues. V was shortened by 3 bases and J by 7 bases, with 9 bases between the two germline ends. Germline CDR1 MGHRA, CDR2 YSYEKL.

With regard to this clone: The same CDR3 arises from other DNA sequences in this sample as well. The DNA for the CDR3 is TGTGCCAGTAGTATGGGACCGAACACTGAAGCTTTCTTT. Amino acid sequence: CASSMGPNTEAFF. The chain employs TRBV19 and TRBJ1-1; D perhaps matches TRBD1 (5 bases). From germline, CDR1 is LNHDA and CDR2 SQIVND (reference sequence). Trimming left V 3 bases short and J 1 base short, with 6 bases between. This CDR3 contains 13 residues.

J is TRBJ1-6 and V is TRBV7-9; D call uncertain. The CDR3 sequence is 12 residues long. Germline CDR1 and CDR2: SEHNR and FQNEAQ (reference sequence). V was trimmed by 6 bases and J by 10 bases, leaving 10 bases between them. The CDR3 protein is CASRASESPLHF. CDR3 bases: TGTGCCAGCAGGGCTTCCGAATCACCCCTCCACTTT.